The rows below give T cell receptor beta chains drawn from one sample of a study of CD8+CD57+ T cells in acquired aplastic anemia. TCRdb used MiXCR to reprocess the reads, holding one entry per CDR3 protein. The table records hundreds of thousands of distinct CDR3 sequences, 55% to 75% of them present only once. Material: sorted CD4+, CD8+, or CD8+CD57+ T cells (not recorded which) from PBMCs. These receptors all stem from a human donor in good health, serving as a control. The CDR3 runs from the conserved cysteine through the conserved F or W. Each record gives: J gene, D gene, V gene, clone size, CDR3 DNA, CDR3 protein. The D gene is left open where the match is weak. Not every row has a clone size; where given, it reads once, few, many or a size class.

J: TRBJ2-7; D: NA; V: TRBV5-1; size: NA; DNA: TGCGCCAGCAGCTTGGATGCGGTCGACGAGCAGTACTTC; CDR3: CASSLDAVDEQYF
J: TRBJ2-1; D: TRBD2; V: TRBV7-2; size: many; DNA: TGTGCCAGCGGGATCAGCGGGGCCATGTACAATGAGCAGTTCTTC; CDR3: CASGISGAMYNEQFF
J: TRBJ2-5; D: TRBD2; V: TRBV19; size: few; DNA: TGTGCCAGTAGGGGTACTAGCGGGGGAGTGAGAGAGACCCAGTACTTC; CDR3: CASRGTSGGVRETQYF
J: TRBJ2-3; D: NA; V: TRBV11-2; size: NA; DNA: TGTGCCAGCAGCCCTACCTCTGGGGCCACAGATACGCAGTATTTT; CDR3: CASSPTSGATDTQYF
J: TRBJ2-5; D: TRBD2; V: TRBV12-5; size: NA; DNA: TGTGCCAGCAGACTGGGACTAGCGGGGGGGACCCAGTACTTC; CDR3: CASRLGLAGGTQYF
J: TRBJ1-2; D: NA; V: TRBV12-3/TRBV12-4; size: NA; DNA: TGTGCCAGCAGTTCTACACCGAACTATGGCTACACCTTC; CDR3: CASSSTPNYGYTF
J: TRBJ1-4; D: TRBD1; V: TRBV12-3/TRBV12-4; size: NA; DNA: TGTGCCAGCAGGCTGGACTCCGGGACAGGGCACGAAAAACTGTTTTTT; CDR3: CASRLDSGTGHEKLFF
J: TRBJ1-6; D: TRBD1; V: TRBV11-2; size: many; DNA: TGTGCCAGCAGCTTAGAGGGACAGGGAGTCTACTCACCCCTCCACTTT; CDR3: CASSLEGQGVYSPLHF
J: TRBJ1-2; D: NA; V: TRBV7-2; size: NA; DNA: NA; CDR3: CASSYGETQYFGPF
J: TRBJ1-4; D: NA; V: TRBV2; size: NA; DNA: TGTGCCAGCAGTGAGGCAGGGGAAAAACTGTTTTTT; CDR3: CASSEAGEKLFF
J: TRBJ2-7; D: NA; V: TRBV5-4; size: NA; DNA: TGTGCCAGCAGCTCCGGGACTCTGAGCTCCTACGAGCAGTACTTC; CDR3: CASSSGTLSSYEQYF
J: TRBJ2-5; D: NA; V: TRBV10-3; size: NA; DNA: TGTGCCATCAGCCGGTACAGAAGGGAGACCCAGTACTTC; CDR3: CAISRYRRETQYF
J: TRBJ2-1; D: TRBD2; V: TRBV5-6; size: NA; DNA: TGTGCCAGCAGCTTGGGGGAGGGCGGCTACAATGAGCAGTTCTTC; CDR3: CASSLGEGGYNEQFF
J: TRBJ1-1; D: NA; V: TRBV20-1; size: many; DNA: TGCAGTGCTCTGACACCCACGACTGAAGCTTTCTTT; CDR3: CSALTPTTEAFF
J: TRBJ1-2; D: TRBD1; V: TRBV12-3/TRBV12-4; size: once; DNA: TGTGCCAGCACAGGGGGAAGGGACTATGGCTACACCTTC; CDR3: CASTGGRDYGYTF
J: TRBJ2-2; D: NA; V: TRBV7-2; size: NA; DNA: TGTGCCAGCAGCCCTCCGGGGGGCGAGACCGGGGAGCTGTTTTTT; CDR3: CASSPPGGETGELFF
J: TRBJ2-1; D: NA; V: TRBV7-9; size: NA; DNA: TGTGCCAGCACGATACCAGCGGCGGGGAGAGATACGCAGCAGTTCTTC; CDR3: CASTIPAAGRDTQQFF
J: TRBJ2-2; D: NA; V: TRBV4-1; size: NA; DNA: TGCGCCAGCAGCCCCTCCGGGACATATAACACCAGGGAGCTGTTTTTT; CDR3: CASSPSGTYNTRELFF
J: TRBJ2-5; D: NA; V: TRBV11-2; size: NA; DNA: TGTGCCAGCAGCTTAGCCCCAGGACGGAGGCTACGAGCATACTTC; CDR3: CASSLAPGRRLRAYF
J: TRBJ1-2; D: TRBD1; V: TRBV10-3; size: few; DNA: TGTGCCATCAGTCAGCCGGGACAGGAACTATATGGCTACACCTTC; CDR3: CAISQPGQELYGYTF
J: TRBJ2-3; D: NA; V: TRBV7-9; size: NA; DNA: TGTGCCAGCAGCTCCCTGAACTGGGGGCAGTATTTT; CDR3: CASSSLNWGQYF
J: TRBJ2-7; D: TRBD1; V: TRBV7-9; size: NA; DNA: TGTGCCAGCAGTTACCGGGACAGCTACTACGAGCAGTACTTC; CDR3: CASSYRDSYYEQYF
J: TRBJ2-7; D: NA; V: TRBV11-3; size: NA; DNA: TGTGCCAGCAGCTTAGAGGGGCGGAGGGCCTACGAGCAGTACTTC; CDR3: CASSLEGRRAYEQYF
J: TRBJ2-7; D: NA; V: TRBV2; size: NA; DNA: TGTGCCAGCAGACGGACGGACTACGAGCAGTACTTC; CDR3: CASRRTDYEQYF
J: TRBJ1-6; D: NA; V: TRBV12-5; size: NA; DNA: TGTGCCAGTGGTTTCCTCGGTGCCTCGGGGGGCGCGGGTAATTCACCCCTCCACTTT; CDR3: CASGFLGASGGAGNSPLHF
J: TRBJ1-6; D: NA; V: TRBV7-3; size: NA; DNA: NA; CDR3: CASSLIRERLHLRHF
J: TRBJ2-6; D: TRBD2; V: TRBV7-4; size: NA; DNA: TGTGCCAGCAGCGTTAGCGGGGGGCCAGGGGCCGTCGTCCTGACTTTC; CDR3: CASSVSGGPGAVVLTF
J: TRBJ1-2; D: TRBD1; V: TRBV7-9; size: NA; DNA: TGTGCCAGCAGCTTGCTCACCGGGACAGGGGACTATGGCTACACCTTC; CDR3: CASSLLTGTGDYGYTF
J: TRBJ2-3; D: TRBD2; V: TRBV10-3; size: NA; DNA: TGTGCCTCCAACGGACTAGCGGGGGGGCTTGGAGATACGCAGTATTTT; CDR3: CASNGLAGGLGDTQYF
J: TRBJ1-2; D: NA; V: TRBV5-4; size: NA; DNA: TGTGCCAGCAGCATTGTACGGGACTATGGCTACACCTTC; CDR3: CASSIVRDYGYTF
J: TRBJ1-2; D: NA; V: TRBV7-9; size: NA; DNA: NA; CDR3: CASHRRYGYTFGSTF
J: TRBJ1-5; D: NA; V: TRBV20-1; size: NA; DNA: TGCAGTGCCCCACAGGGAGGGGATCAGCCCCAGCATTTT; CDR3: CSAPQGGDQPQHF
J: TRBJ2-2; D: NA; V: TRBV5-1; size: NA; DNA: TGCGCCAGCGGCCATGACCTAGGGGAGCTGTTTTTT; CDR3: CASGHDLGELFF
J: TRBJ1-6; D: NA; V: TRBV19; size: NA; DNA: TGTGCCAGTAGTATAGGGCTTAAGGGAGCGGGCAATCAGCCCCTCCACTTT; CDR3: CASSIGLKGAGNQPLHF
J: TRBJ2-7; D: TRBD1; V: TRBV29-1; size: NA; DNA: TGCAGCGTTGAAAACCCCCGGGACAGGGAACGGGAGCAGTACTTT; CDR3: CSVENPRDREREQYF
J: TRBJ1-5; D: NA; V: TRBV9; size: NA; DNA: TGTGCCAGCAGCGCGGGGACCGCTAATCAGCCCCAGCATTTT; CDR3: CASSAGTANQPQHF
J: TRBJ1-6; D: NA; V: TRBV7-9; size: NA; DNA: TGTGCCAGCAGCTTTGCCCCCCAAGGCGCTGTGGCCAACCCCCTCCACTTT; CDR3: CASSFAPQGAVANPLHF
J: TRBJ1-1; D: TRBD1; V: TRBV9; size: NA; DNA: TGTGCCAGCAGCGAGGGGGACAGTTCTCACACTGAAGCTTTCTTT; CDR3: CASSEGDSSHTEAFF
J: TRBJ1-6; D: NA; V: TRBV16; size: NA; DNA: TGTGCCGGCAGCCTCCCCGCCTTAACAGGGTCACCCCTCCACTTT; CDR3: CAGSLPALTGSPLHF
J: TRBJ1-1; D: NA; V: TRBV7-7; size: NA; DNA: TGTGCCAGCAGCATTGCAGGGGCTCACACGGAAGGTACTTTT; CDR3: CASSIAGAHTEGTF
J: TRBJ2-7; D: NA; V: TRBV7-9; size: NA; DNA: TGTGCCAGCAGCCGTGTGACTCGGCTACGAGCAGTACTTTACTTC; CDR3: CASSRVTRLRAVLYF
J: TRBJ2-5; D: NA; V: TRBV7-2; size: NA; DNA: TGTGCCAGCAGCGTAGCTAGGGGAAGGAATGAAAAACTGTACTTC; CDR3: CASSVARGRNEKLYF
J: TRBJ1-6; D: NA; V: TRBV5-4; size: many; DNA: TGTGCCAGCAGTCAACAGGATCATTCACCCCTCCACTTT; CDR3: CASSQQDHSPLHF
J: TRBJ1-6; D: NA; V: TRBV12-3/TRBV12-4; size: NA; DNA: TGTGCCACCAGCCCTCGCCAGGCCAGGCTCAGCTCCTATAATTCACCCCTCCACTTT; CDR3: CATSPRQARLSSYNSPLHF
J: TRBJ2-7; D: NA; V: TRBV12-3/TRBV12-4; size: NA; DNA: TGTGCCAGCCACATACAGGGCTCCTTCTCCTACGAGCAGTACTTC; CDR3: CASHIQGSFSYEQYF